The 15 T cell receptor beta chains below were found in one sample sequenced in a study of OX40 agonist ivuxolimab in advanced cancers. Sequencing was performed with immunoSEQ multiplex PCR; in TCRdb, only in-frame clones are kept and a portion is missing. The sample includes 50,000 to 70,000 clones, roughly 92% of them seen just once. This specimen was CD4+ or CD8+ T cells sorted from blood, taken in a trial of the OX40 agonist ivuxolimab. Source of these receptors: an adult with an advanced solid tumor such as melanoma, head and neck, liver or kidney cancer.

The chain has TRBV7-3 and TRBJ2-3; 7 bases agree with TRBD2. The CDR3 is 15 residues long. Germline CDR1 reads SGHTA; CDR2 reads FQGTGA. V trimming: 5 bases; J trimming: 2 bases; junction bases outside the gene matches: 7. The CDR3 sequence is CASSPGLRYTDTQYF. The CDR3 nucleotides read TGTGCCAGCAGCCCGGGACTAAGGTACACAGATACGCAGTATTTT. The full variable domain, rest sourced from reference TRBV7-3 and TRBJ2-3, is GAGVSQTPSNKVTEKGKYVELRCDPISGHTALYWYRQSLGQGPEFLIYFQGTGAADDSGLPNDRFFAVRPEGSVSTLKIQRTERGDSAVYLCASSPGLRYTDTQYFGPGTRLTVL.

The chain carries TRBV27 and TRBJ2-5; TRBD2 agrees at 12 bases. The germline V gene encodes CDR1 MNHEY and CDR2 SMNVEV (reference sequence). CDR3 size: 14 residues. After removal of 8 bases from V and 5 bases from J, the junction contained 6 bases not matched to a gene. The CDR3 DNA follows: TGTGCCAGCGCACTAGCGGGAGGAGTGGAGACCCAGTACTTC. It yields the protein CASALAGGVETQYF.

For the CDR3, the DNA is TGTGCCAGCAGCTGGACAGGGAATGAGCAGTTCTTC. Protein product: CASSWTGNEQFF. The rearrangement uses TRBV7-9 and TRBJ2-1; 8 bases align to TRBD1. Losses at the gene ends were 4 bases for V and 7 bases for J; bases not matched to a gene: 0. The germline gives CDR1 SEHNR, CDR2 FQNEAQ (reference sequence). This CDR3 contains 12 residues.

The chain combines TRBV9 with TRBJ2-3; 7 bases match TRBD2. CDR1 is SGDLS and CDR2 is YYNGEE in the germline V gene. With V trimmed by 2 bases and J by 2 bases, 11 bases remained unmatched. This CDR3 has 17 residues. CDR3 nucleotide sequence: TGTGCCAGCAGCGTTTGGTGGGGGGGAACTTCCACAGATACGCAGTATTTT. It codes for CASSVWWGGTSTDTQYF.

The chain joins TRBV5-4 to TRBJ2-3; D might be TRBD2 (5 bases). Germline V lookup: CDR1 SGHNT, CDR2 YYREEE (reference sequence). The CDR3 is 14 residues long. The ends were cut back, 2 bases at V and 2 bases at J, with 9 bases in the middle. The CDR3 is CASSFLGDTDTQYF. The CDR3 region has the DNA TGTGCCAGCAGCTTCCTCGGGGACACAGATACGCAGTATTTT.

V usage is TRBV5-1 and J usage is TRBJ1-1; no reliable D call. The CDR3 has 15 amino acids. V shed 3 bases and J shed 0 bases, with 12 bases lying between them. Germline assignment: CDR1 SGHRS and CDR2 YFSETQ. The DNA of the CDR3 is TGCGCCAGCAGCTCGGCCGTAATAATGAACACTGAAGCTTTCTTT. Residues: CASSSAVIMNTEAFF.

This chain links TRBV27 with TRBJ2-1; 16 bases match TRBD2. This CDR3 is built from 17 residues. In germline, CDR1 is MNHEY, CDR2 SMNVEV (reference sequence). J lost 6 bases, V lost 1 base, and 3 bases had no gene match. Here the CDR3 DNA reads TGTGCCAGCAGTTTATTGGGACTAGCGGGAGGGTCCAATGAGCAGTTCTTC. Its translation: CASSLLGLAGGSNEQFF.

The V and J genes are TRBV5-1 and TRBJ2-1, with D possibly being TRBD1 (5 bases). Germline-derived CDR1 and CDR2 are SGHRS and YFSETQ. CDR3 size: 13 residues. The ends were cut back, 2 bases at V and 7 bases at J, with 10 bases in the middle. The CDR3: CASSLTPGNEQFF. CDR3 coding DNA: TGCGCCAGCAGCTTAACTCCAGGGAATGAGCAGTTCTTC.

The chain joins TRBV28 to TRBJ1-1; D gene unclear. Germline CDR1 reads MDHEN; CDR2 reads SYDVKM. The CDR3 is made up of 12 amino acids. V gave up 7 bases and J gave up 1 base, with 7 bases separating them. Written as DNA, the CDR3 is TGTGCCAGCAAAGACGGGAACACTGAAGCTTTCTTT. Protein product: CASKDGNTEAFF.

This CDR3 is CSVEERTDTQYF. CDR3 coding DNA: TGCAGCGTTGAGGAGCGCACAGATACGCAGTATTTT. The chain joins TRBV29-1 to TRBJ2-3; D uncertain. The germline V gene has CDR1 SQVTM and CDR2 ANQGSEA. This CDR3 comprises 12 residues. The ends were cut back, 3 bases at V and 1 base at J, with 5 bases in the middle.

The CDR3: CAWSVAGWSTEAFF. CDR3 sequence (DNA): TGTGCCTGGAGTGTAGCGGGGTGGAGCACTGAAGCTTTCTTT. The chain combines TRBV30 with TRBJ1-1; D ambiguous. CDR1 is GTSNPN, CDR2 SVGIG, per germline (reference sequence). The CDR3 is made up of 14 amino acids. The V end was cut by 0 bases, the J end by 4 bases, with 12 bases between.

J is TRBJ2-3 and V is TRBV5-5; 12 bases line up with TRBD1. The trim removed 6 bases at V and 5 bases at J, leaving 10 bases unmatched. This CDR3 is built from 16 residues. CDR1 is SGHKS and CDR2 is YYEKEE in the germline V gene (reference sequence). The chain's CDR3 is CASNLRDRGLQDTQYF. CDR3 nucleotide sequence: TGTGCCAGCAACCTCCGGGACAGGGGGCTTCAAGATACGCAGTATTTT.

This clone appeared once. The V gene is TRBV7-9, the J gene TRBJ2-7; D ambiguous. V was pared by 1 base and J by 3 bases, with 7 bases between. Germline V gives CDR1 SEHNR, CDR2 FQNEAQ (reference sequence). The CDR3 extends over 13 amino acids. For the CDR3, the DNA is TGTGCCAGCAGCTTAGACCCGAGCTACGAGCAGTACTTC. It codes for CASSLDPSYEQYF.

This clone appeared a single time. J is TRBJ2-7 and V is TRBV18; D gene unclear. Trimming pared 1 base from V and 0 bases from J, leaving 4 bases between. CDR3 length: 13 amino acids. The germline CDR1 and CDR2 sequences are KGHSH and LQKENI. CDR3 amino acids: CASSPQDSYEQYF. For the CDR3, the DNA is TGTGCCAGCTCACCACAAGACTCCTACGAGCAGTACTTC.

The chain employs TRBV5-6 and TRBJ2-5; tentative D call: TRBD2 (6 bases). The CDR3 is 15 residues long. Trimming left V 5 bases short and J 3 bases short, with 17 bases between. Germline loops: CDR1 SGHDT, CDR2 YYEEEE. The CDR3 loop reads CASREVRDLEETQYF. CDR3 nucleotide sequence: TGTGCCAGCAGGGAAGTGCGGGACTTAGAAGAGACCCAGTACTTC.